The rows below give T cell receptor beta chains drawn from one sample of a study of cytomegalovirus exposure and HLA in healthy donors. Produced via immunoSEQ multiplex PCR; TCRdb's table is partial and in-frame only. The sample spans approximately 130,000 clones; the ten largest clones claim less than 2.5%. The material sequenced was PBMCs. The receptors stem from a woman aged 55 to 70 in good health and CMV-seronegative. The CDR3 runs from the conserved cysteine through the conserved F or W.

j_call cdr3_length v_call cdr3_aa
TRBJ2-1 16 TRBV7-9 CASSLAAVPYYNEQFF
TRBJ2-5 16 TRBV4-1 CASSQVGSGRSETQYF
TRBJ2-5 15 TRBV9 CASSIGTSGVETQYF
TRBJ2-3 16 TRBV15 CATSRVSGKFTDTQYF
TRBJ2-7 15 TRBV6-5 CASSYGTGLLSEQYF
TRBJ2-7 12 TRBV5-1 CASSLGHNEQYF
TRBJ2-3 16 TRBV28 CASSPPSSGLTDTQYF
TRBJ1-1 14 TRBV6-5 CASSFGGGTTEAFF
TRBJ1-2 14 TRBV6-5 CASSRDSQGYGYTF
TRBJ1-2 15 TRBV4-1 CASSQGAALYYGYTF
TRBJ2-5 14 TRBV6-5 CASSYYRGYKTQYF
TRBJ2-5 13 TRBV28 CASSGGGEETQYF
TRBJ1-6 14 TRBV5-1 CASSLGTGYSPLHF
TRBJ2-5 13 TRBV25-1 CASSEAGVETQYF
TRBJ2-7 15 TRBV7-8 CASSLARVTSYEQYF
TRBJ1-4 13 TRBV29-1 CSAQTGANEKLFF
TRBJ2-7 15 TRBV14 CASSQLGGNLYEQYF
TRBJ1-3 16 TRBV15 CATSPELGLSGNTIYF
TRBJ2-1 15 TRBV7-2 CASSLASGAYNEQFF
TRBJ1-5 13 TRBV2 CASSGGGNQPQHF
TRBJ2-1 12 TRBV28 CASTEHKGEQFF
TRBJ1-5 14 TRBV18 CASSPWEGDQPQHF
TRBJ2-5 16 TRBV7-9 CASSKTGGVAGETQYF
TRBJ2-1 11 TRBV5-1 CASSLQNEQFF
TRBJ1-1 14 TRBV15 CATSIGQVNTEAFF
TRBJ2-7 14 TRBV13 CASSLGGGTYEQYF
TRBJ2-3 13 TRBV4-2 CASSQDRAVGGYF
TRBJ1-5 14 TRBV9 CASSVAGNNQPQHF
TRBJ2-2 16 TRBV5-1 CASSFPQREGAGELFF
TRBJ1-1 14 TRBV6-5 CASSEHWRDRVAFF
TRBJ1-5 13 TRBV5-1 CASSSDSSQPQHF
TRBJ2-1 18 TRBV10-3 CAISESRTDSLRYNEQFF
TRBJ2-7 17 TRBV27 CASRQSRVPKPNYEQYF
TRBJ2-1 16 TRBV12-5 CASGTDRQRPYNEQFF
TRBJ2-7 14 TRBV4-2 CASSQEGARNEQYF
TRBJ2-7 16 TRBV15 CATPPKKWTDSYEQYF
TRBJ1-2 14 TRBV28 CASSLFTQGSGYTF
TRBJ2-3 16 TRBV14 CASSPTSGGLTDTQYF
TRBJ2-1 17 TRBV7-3 CASSLTSLAGAGDEQFF
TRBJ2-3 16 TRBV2 CASRASGRAGSDTQYF
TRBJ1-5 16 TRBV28 CASSPIGQGLYQPQHF
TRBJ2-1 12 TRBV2 CASSGEGHEQFF
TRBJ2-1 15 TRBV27 CASSYKDRVGNEQFF
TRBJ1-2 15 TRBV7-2 CASSTTGQTNYGYTF
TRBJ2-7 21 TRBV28 CASSLTSWLEREGPVDYEQYF
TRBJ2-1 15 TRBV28 CASRGQGSSYNEQFF
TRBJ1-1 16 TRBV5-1 CASSLLGGPGNTEAFF
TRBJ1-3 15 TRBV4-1 CASSQVSGGKNTIYF
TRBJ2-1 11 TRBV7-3 CASSVDRTQFF
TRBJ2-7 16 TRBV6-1 CASSEDDRTYSYEQYF
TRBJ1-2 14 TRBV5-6 CASSRNRAWYGYTF
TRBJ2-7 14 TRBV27 CASSFGQTHYEQYF
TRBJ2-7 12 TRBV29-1 CSARDSTYEQYF
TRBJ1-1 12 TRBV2 CASHYANTEAFF